This T cell receptor (beta chain) derives from a study of graft-versus-host responses after intestinal transplantation. TCRdb's copy holds only in-frame clones and misses some; the assay was immunoSEQ multiplex PCR. The repertoire includes 70,000 or so clones, 84% of them detected once, and approximately 0.39% sits in the top ten. Notes on this clone: The antigen remains undetermined.

This specimen was unstimulated CD4+ T cells sorted from spleen or lymph node cells, taken before transplant. The receptor was derived from a human donor who was the organ donor for an intestinal transplant.

The CDR3 coding sequence is TGTGCCAGCAGCGCCCGGGGACTCAATCAGCCCCAGCATTTT. Encoded protein: CASSARGLNQPQHF. The rearrangement joins TRBV7-2 to TRBJ1-5, with D maybe TRBD1 (5 bases). CDR3 length: 14 residues. Trimming shortened V by 5 bases and J by 3 bases, and 11 bases separated the two germline ends. Germline V lookup: CDR1 SGHTA, CDR2 FQGNSA. Full variable domain (missing parts from reference TRBV7-2 and TRBJ1-5): GAGVSQSPSNKVTEKGKDVELRCDPISGHTALYWYRQSLGQGLEFLIYFQGNSAPDKSGLPSDRFSAERTGGSVSTLTIQRTQQEDSAVYLCASSARGLNQPQHFGDGTRLSIL.